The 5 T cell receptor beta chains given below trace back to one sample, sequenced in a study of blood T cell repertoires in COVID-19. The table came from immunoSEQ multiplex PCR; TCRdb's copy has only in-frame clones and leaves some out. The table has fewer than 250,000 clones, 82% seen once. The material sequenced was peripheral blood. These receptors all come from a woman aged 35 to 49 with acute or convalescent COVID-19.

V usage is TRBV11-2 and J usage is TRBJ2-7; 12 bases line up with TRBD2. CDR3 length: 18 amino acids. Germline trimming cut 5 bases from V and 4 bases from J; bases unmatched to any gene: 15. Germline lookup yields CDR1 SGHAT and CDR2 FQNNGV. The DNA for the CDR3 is TGTGCCAGCAGCCGGAATGTGGCTAGCGGGAGGGCTTTGTACGAGCAGTACTTC. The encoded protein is CASSRNVASGRALYEQYF.

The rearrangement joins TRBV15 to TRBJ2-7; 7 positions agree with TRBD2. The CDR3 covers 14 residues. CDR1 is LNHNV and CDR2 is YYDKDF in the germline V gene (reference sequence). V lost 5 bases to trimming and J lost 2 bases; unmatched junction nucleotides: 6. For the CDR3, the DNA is TGTGCCACCAGCGATCGACGGGGGGCCTACGAGCAGTACTTC. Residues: CATSDRRGAYEQYF.

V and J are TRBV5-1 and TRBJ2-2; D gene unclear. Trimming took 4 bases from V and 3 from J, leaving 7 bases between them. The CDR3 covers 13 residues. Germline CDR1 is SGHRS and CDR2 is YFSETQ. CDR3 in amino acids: CASSELDTGELFF. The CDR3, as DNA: TGCGCCAGCAGCGAACTGGACACCGGGGAGCTGTTTTTT.

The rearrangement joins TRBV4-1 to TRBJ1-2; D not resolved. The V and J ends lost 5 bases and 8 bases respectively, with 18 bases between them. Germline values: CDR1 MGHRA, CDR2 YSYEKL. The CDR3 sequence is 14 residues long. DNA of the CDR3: TGCGCCAGCAGCGTCCCGGCCCTAGGAGTAGGCTACACCTTC. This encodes CASSVPALGVGYTF.

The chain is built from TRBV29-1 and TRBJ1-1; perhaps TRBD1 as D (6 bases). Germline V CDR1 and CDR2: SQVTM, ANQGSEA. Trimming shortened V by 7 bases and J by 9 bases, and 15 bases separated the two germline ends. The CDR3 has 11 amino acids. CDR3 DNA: TGCAGCGGCGGGGGCTTTGGACAAGCTTTCTTT. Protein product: CSGGGFGQAFF.